Listed below are T cell receptor beta chains from one sample, sequenced in a study of T cell clones after liver transplantation. The table came from immunoSEQ multiplex PCR; TCRdb's copy has only in-frame clones and leaves some out. The sample shows approximately 70,000 clones, 80% to 90% of them seen only once. The starting material was CD4+ T cells from blood, obtained around 50 months after liver transplant. The receptors originated from a human patient who received a liver transplant. Some T cells may possibly be graft donor cells. Each CDR3 is given with its conserved first and last residue. The D gene is left open where the match is weak. Not every row has a clone size; where given, it reads once, few, many or a size class.

NA few TRBJ2-7 12 TRBV7-2 CASSFTRGEQYF TGTGCCAGCAGCTTTACTAGAGGGGAGCAGTACTTC
NA NA TRBJ1-1 11 TRBV10-3 CAISQNTEAFF TGTGCCATCTCACAGAACACTGAAGCTTTCTTT
TRBD1 once TRBJ1-6 15 TRBV19 CASSIVWDSLPPLHF TGTGCCAGTAGTATAGTATGGGACAGTCTCCCACCCCTCCACTTT
NA NA TRBJ2-5 15 TRBV9 CASSVRGGSGETQYF TGTGCCAGCAGCGTAAGGGGGGGCAGTGGAGAGACCCAGTACTTC
NA once TRBJ2-1 12 TRBV7-2 CASSLGTTEQFF TGTGCCAGCAGCTTAGGGACTACCGAGCAGTTCTTC
NA once TRBJ1-1 13 TRBV14 CASTAGLNTEAFF TGTGCCAGCACCGCAGGGTTGAACACTGAAGCTTTCTTT
NA NA TRBJ1-6 15 TRBV7-2 CASSSRLSYNSPLHF TGTGCCAGCAGCTCCCGGCTCTCCTATAATTCACCCCTCCACTTT
NA NA TRBJ1-5 15 TRBV27 CASSFGGGRNQPQHF TGTGCCAGCAGTTTTGGCGGGGGCCGCAATCAGCCCCAGCATTTT
NA NA TRBJ1-1 17 TRBV25-1 CASSALGGGSQGTEAFF TGTGCCAGCAGTGCCCTTGGGGGGGGGTCCCAAGGAACTGAAGCTTTCTTT
TRBD2 NA TRBJ2-5 14 TRBV14 CASSQISGRETQYF TGTGCCAGCAGCCAAATCAGCGGGAGAGAGACCCAGTACTTC
TRBD2 once TRBJ2-5 15 TRBV5-6 CASSLRGGTKETQYF TGTGCCAGCAGCTTGCGCGGGGGGACAAAAGAGACCCAGTACTTC
NA NA TRBJ2-1 18 TRBV5-1 CASSLQSHGNRGHNEQFF TGCGCCAGCAGCCTCCAGTCCCACGGGAACCGAGGCCACAATGAGCAGTTCTTC
NA NA TRBJ2-2 15 TRBV29-1 CSVEVAGRYTGELFF TGCAGCGTTGAAGTGGCAGGGAGGTACACCGGGGAGCTGTTTTTT
NA NA TRBJ2-7 13 TRBV5-1 CASSFTSTYEQYF TGTGCCAGCAGCTTTACCAGCACCTACGAGCAGTACTTC
NA NA TRBJ2-5 16 TRBV14 CASSQDPWVGQETQYF TGTGCCAGCAGCCAAGACCCCTGGGTTGGCCAAGAGACCCAGTACTTC
TRBD2 NA TRBJ2-3 17 TRBV7-3 CASSLIGRGGSADTQYF TGTGCCAGCAGCTTAATTGGTCGCGGGGGTAGTGCAGATACGCAGTATTTT
TRBD1 NA TRBJ1-4 15 TRBV5-1 CASSLTGGVDEKLFF TGCGCCAGCAGCTTGACAGGGGGCGTGGATGAAAAACTGTTTTTT
TRBD1 NA TRBJ1-1 15 TRBV4-2 CASSQGDRDYPEAFF TGTGCCAGCAGCCAAGGGGACAGGGACTATCCTGAAGCTTTCTTT
NA NA TRBJ2-1 16 TRBV15 CATSRDALTIYNEQFF TGTGCCACCAGCAGAGATGCACTCACCATCTACAATGAGCAGTTCTTC
NA once TRBJ2-5 13 TRBV7-3 CASSLEIQETQYF TGTGCCAGCAGCTTAGAAATCCAAGAGACCCAGTACTTC
NA NA TRBJ2-3 15 TRBV7-2 CASSLSWVAGDTQYF TGTGCCAGCAGCTTATCTTGGGTGGCGGGGGATACGCAGTATTTT
NA NA TRBJ1-1 15 TRBV2 CASSERLMGNTEAFF TGTGCCAGCAGTGAACGACTCATGGGGAACACTGAAGCTTTCTTT
TRBD1 NA TRBJ2-2 14 TRBV19 CASKTGVGTGELFF TGTGCCAGTAAAACAGGGGTGGGCACCGGGGAGCTGTTTTTT
TRBD1 NA TRBJ1-2 15 TRBV6-5 CASSYTGQGANGYTF TGTGCCAGCAGTTACACGGGACAGGGGGCTAATGGCTACACCTTC
TRBD2 NA TRBJ2-3 18 TRBV9 CASSVGIGSGGYLDTQYF TGTGCCAGCAGCGTAGGGATTGGGAGCGGGGGGTATCTGGATACGCAGTATTTT
NA NA TRBJ2-7 19 TRBV7-2 CASSLDFSARRDPRYEQYF TGTGCCAGCAGCTTGGATTTTAGCGCGAGGCGGGACCCCCGATACGAGCAGTACTTC
TRBD1 NA TRBJ2-7 13 TRBV5-1 CASSGQGRNEQYF TGCGCCAGCAGCGGACAGGGGAGGAACGAGCAGTACTTC
NA NA TRBJ2-7 15 TRBV6-1 CASKGHRDGPYEQYF TGTGCCAGCAAAGGTCACCGGGACGGACCCTACGAGCAGTACTTC